The present TCR beta chain was sequenced within a study of shared clonotypes between healthy human individuals. Study findings and constraints: In general, naive subsets displayed greater estimated richness than memory subsets did.

Naive CD8 cells comprised CD45RO-negative, CCR7-positively selected cells, excluding terminally differentiated effector memory CD45RA+ cells. Donors were healthy HIV-negative adults without recent acute infections or vaccinations. CDR3 length: 15 amino acids. CDR1 LNHNV and CDR2 YYDKDF come from the germline V gene (reference sequence). The V segment lost 3 bases and the J segment 5 bases; nucleotides outside the gene matches: 6. Regarding this clone: The antigen is undetermined.

Deep was the level at which the assay was run. Assay used: immunoSEQ multiplex PCR; TCRdb lists only in-frame clones, some missing. The sample lists about 820,000 clones, 80% to 95% occurring once. V and J are TRBV15 and TRBJ1-1; 10 bases align to TRBD1. Sequencing was performed on naive CD8+ T cells sorted from blood. This clonotype was obtained from a man aged 30 to 39 in good health. CDR3 loop: CATSSPGQGKTEAFF. CDR3 DNA: TGTGCCACCAGCAGTCCGGGACAGGGGAAAACTGAAGCTTTCTTT.